A selection of T cell receptor beta chains follows, all from one sample in a study of blood T cell repertoires in COVID-19. Repertoires were generated with immunoSEQ multiplex PCR, while TCRdb's copy carries only in-frame clones and drops some. Altogether 350,000 to 400,000 clones are present, around 87% being singletons, with the ten largest covering less than 2.5%. Sequenced input: PBMCs or T cells enriched from blood (not recorded which). These receptor sequences come from a man in his forties in a cohort exposed to, infected with or recovered from COVID-19 (not recorded which). CDR3s include the opening cysteine and the closing phenylalanine or tryptophan. The D gene is left open where the match is weak. Only part of the rows carry a size: once, few, many, or a class if the clone is expanded.

D gene	V gene	J gene	clone size	CDR3 protein	CDR3 DNA
.	TRBV7-8	TRBJ1-4	.	CASSPGGGRSTNEKLFF	TGTGCCAGCAGTCCCGGGGGTGGTCGGTCAACTAATGAAAAACTGTTTTTT
.	TRBV6-5	TRBJ1-2	.	CASRDTGRDGYTF	TGTGCCAGCAGAGACACAGGGCGTGATGGCTACACCTTC
TRBD1	TRBV11-2	TRBJ2-2	.	CASRSGTVYTGELFF	TGTGCCAGCAGGTCCGGGACAGTCTACACCGGGGAGCTGTTTTTT
TRBD2	TRBV9	TRBJ2-1	.	CASSVDGLAGGSSYNEQFF	TGTGCCAGCAGCGTAGACGGTCTAGCGGGAGGTAGCTCCTACAATGAGCAGTTCTTC
.	TRBV2	TRBJ1-1	.	CASNSQGTEAFF	TGTGCCAGCAACTCTCAGGGAACTGAAGCTTTCTTT
.	TRBV15	TRBJ1-2	.	CATSRDIRGEHGYTF	TGTGCCACCAGCAGGGACATCCGGGGGGAGCATGGCTACACCTTC
TRBD1	TRBV12-5	TRBJ1-5	.	CASGSGTGYGQPQHF	TGTGCTAGTGGCTCGGGGACAGGGTACGGTCAGCCCCAGCATTTT
.	TRBV10-1	TRBJ2-5	many	CASSDGLLASEETQYF	TGCGCCAGCAGTGATGGTCTCCTAGCGAGTGAAGAGACCCAGTACTTC
TRBD1	TRBV27	TRBJ2-7	.	CASSTYLTGVGLEQYF	TGTGCCAGCAGTACATACCTTACAGGGGTAGGGCTCGAGCAGTACTTC
TRBD1	TRBV5-5	TRBJ1-4	many	CASSLPGGEGKLFF	TGTGCCAGCAGCTTGCCAGGGGGCGAGGGAAAACTGTTTTTT
TRBD2	TRBV27	TRBJ2-1	.	CASSLFASGTTDEQFF	TGTGCCAGCAGTTTATTCGCTAGCGGGACAACAGATGAGCAGTTCTTC
TRBD1	TRBV13	TRBJ2-2	.	CASSSGTGLSGELFF	TGTGCCAGCAGCTCCGGGACAGGGCTATCCGGGGAGCTGTTTTTT
TRBD2	TRBV28	TRBJ2-5	.	CASSTSRLAGVETQYF	TGTGCCAGCAGTACCTCCCGACTAGCGGGAGTAGAGACCCAGTACTTC
.	TRBV15	TRBJ1-1	.	CATSSGSGGGTEAFF	TGTGCCACCAGCAGTGGGTCCGGGGGGGGCACTGAAGCTTTCTTT
.	TRBV6-1	TRBJ2-6	.	CASSEVRGARSGANVLTF	TGTGCCAGCAGTGAAGTACGGGGGGCGAGGTCTGGGGCCAACGTCCTGACTTTC
TRBD1	TRBV6-5	TRBJ1-2	.	CASNRQGMTGYGYTF	TGTGCCAGCAACAGACAGGGGATGACGGGGTATGGCTACACCTTC
.	TRBV3-1/TRBV3-2	TRBJ1-4	.	CASSHAGPNEKLFF	TGTGCCAGCAGCCATGCGGGGCCAAATGAAAAACTGTTTTTT
.	TRBV7-9	TRBJ2-2	.	CASSQTSNTGELFF	TGTGCCAGCAGCCAAACATCGAACACCGGGGAGCTGTTTTTT
TRBD1	TRBV28	TRBJ2-5	few	CASSISTGIKETQYF	TGTGCCAGCAGTATCTCGACAGGGATCAAAGAGACCCAGTACTTC
.	TRBV2	TRBJ2-2	.	CASSLRVGNTGELFF	TGTGCCAGCAGCCTACGGGTGGGGAACACCGGGGAGCTGTTTTTT
.	TRBV18	TRBJ2-7	.	CASSISNRGVSGSVYEQYF	TGTGCCAGCTCCATATCTAACAGGGGGGTTAGCGGGAGTGTCTACGAGCAGTACTTC
.	TRBV18	TRBJ2-3	.	CASSPTATDTQYF	TGTGCCAGCTCACCGACAGCCACAGATACGCAGTATTTT
TRBD2	TRBV24-1	TRBJ2-7	once	CATSDWLAGDEQYF	TGTGCCACCAGTGATTGGCTAGCGGGAGACGAGCAGTACTTC
TRBD1	TRBV5-1	TRBJ1-6	.	CASSLGDRGSSYNSPLHF	TGCGCCAGCAGCTTGGGAGACAGGGGGTCGTCCTATAATTCACCCCTCCACTTT
TRBD2	TRBV27	TRBJ2-3	.	CASSQGLPPDTQYF	TGTGCCAGCAGTCAGGGACTACCTCCAGATACGCAGTATTTT
.	TRBV29-1	TRBJ2-2	few	CSVASDRNTGELFF	TGCAGCGTGGCAAGTGACAGAAACACCGGGGAGCTGTTTTTT